These 22 T cell receptor beta chains were all obtained from the same sample, sequenced in a study of naive and memory T cell subsets. Ligated cDNA underwent four rounds of PCR with nested alpha and beta constant region primers and SP2. Using its own MiXCR run on the 5' RACE reads, TCRdb lists one record per CDR3 protein. The table records some 60,000 distinct CDR3 sequences, around 8% of them present only once. A UMI-containing oligonucleotide was joined by 3' ligation to the TCR cDNA template. These receptors were collected from a female donor in good health.

The table lists this clonotype with many counts. This chain connects TRBV6-4 to TRBJ1-1; D is perhaps TRBD1 (6 bases). Trimming removed 2 bases at V and 9 bases at J, with 13 bases between. The CDR3 extends over 13 amino acids. Germline CDR1 is MRHNA and CDR2 is SNTAGT. The CDR3 sequence is CASSDQQGGKAFF. CDR3 bases: TGTGCCAGCAGTGACCAACAGGGCGGGAAAGCTTTCTTT.

V is TRBV4-2 and J is TRBJ2-1; weak D call: TRBD1 (6 bases). CDR1 and CDR2 from the germline V gene are LGHNA and YNFKEQ. This CDR3 comprises 16 residues. V was cut by 4 bases and J by 4 bases, with 17 bases left in between. The CDR3 region is CASSRVSEGGYNEQFF. For the CDR3, the DNA is TGTGCCAGCAGCCGTGTGTCTGAAGGGGGATACAATGAGCAGTTCTTC.

There are a few counts of this clonotype. V is TRBV19 and J is TRBJ1-2; D might be TRBD1 (5 bases). Trimming pared 7 bases from V and 3 bases from J, leaving 15 bases between. The CDR3 extends over 14 amino acids. In germline, CDR1 is LNHDA, CDR2 SQIVND (reference sequence). The CDR3 coding sequence is TGTGCCAGTAATGTGGCCGCGGGGGACTATGGCTACACCTTC. Amino acids: CASNVAAGDYGYTF.

The chain links TRBV11-2 to TRBJ2-2; D is perhaps TRBD1 (6 bases). CDR3 length: 14 residues. Trimming took off 4 bases at V and 6 bases at J, with 12 bases between the two ends. Per germline, CDR1 SGHAT and CDR2 FQNNGV. This chain's CDR3 is CASSSNRVPGELFF. The CDR3 DNA reads TGTGCCAGCAGCTCTAACAGGGTTCCCGGGGAGCTGTTTTTT. Filled out from reference TRBV11-2 and TRBJ2-2, the complete variable domain reads EAGVAQSPRYKIIEKRQSVAFWCNPISGHATLYWYQQILGQGPKLLIQFQNNGVVDDSQLPKDRFSAERLKGVDSTLKIQPAKLEDSAVYLCASSSNRVPGELFFGEGSRLTVL.

The rearrangement joins TRBV4-3 to TRBJ2-2; 10 positions agree with TRBD1. CDR1 is LGHNA, CDR2 YSLEER, per germline. The CDR3 is 14 amino acids. V shed 4 bases and J 6 bases; nucleotides not matched to a gene: 2. The CDR3 reads CASSPDRGAGELFF. CDR3 DNA: TGCGCCAGCAGCCCGGACAGGGGGGCCGGGGAGCTGTTTTTT.

Only a few counts were recorded for this clonotype. V usage is TRBV11-1 and J usage is TRBJ2-1; TRBD1 is a possible D gene (5 bases). The germline gives CDR1 SGHAT, CDR2 FQDESV (reference sequence). There are 13 residues in the CDR3. Trimming cost V 7 bases and J 6 bases, with 13 bases left between them. The CDR3 DNA reads as TGTGCCAGCACTCTCACTGGGGCCAATGAGCAGTTCTTC. Its protein is CASTLTGANEQFF. Filled out from reference TRBV11-1 and TRBJ2-1, the complete variable domain reads EAEVAQSPRYKITEKSQAVAFWCDPISGHATLYWYRQILGQGPELLVQFQDESVVDDSQLPKDRFSAERLKGVDSTLKIQPAELGDSAMYLCASTLTGANEQFFGPGTRLTVL.

The chain has TRBV2 and TRBJ1-2; D is uncertain. Trimming shortened V by 6 bases and J by 12 bases, and 14 bases separated the two germline ends. CDR3 length equals 11 residues. Germline loops: CDR1 SNHLY, CDR2 FYNNEI. CDR3 loop: CASSPSSGDTF. CDR3 bases: TGTGCCAGCAGCCCATCTTCCGGCGACACCTTC.

Ten or more counts support this clonotype. The chain is built from TRBV4-3 and TRBJ1-1; perhaps TRBD1 as D (5 bases). CDR1 and CDR2 (germline): LGHNA, YSLEER. The CDR3 has 13 amino acids. Trimming took off 3 bases at V and 11 bases at J, with 16 bases between the two ends. CDR3 loop: CASSHRRGGEAFF. Written as DNA, the CDR3 is TGCGCCAGCAGCCACCGTCGGGGGGGGGAGGCTTTCTTT.

This clonotype was observed a handful of times. The gene calls are TRBV11-2 and TRBJ2-3; D gene uncertain. This CDR3 contains 16 residues. Trimming removed 1 base at V and 1 base at J, with 12 bases between. CDR1 SGHAT and CDR2 FQNNGV come from the germline V gene. In DNA, the CDR3 is TGTGCCAGCAGCTTAGTGCCGGCGAGACGCACAGATACGCAGTATTTT. Encoded protein: CASSLVPARRTDTQYF. Drawing the rest from reference TRBV11-2 and TRBJ2-3, the complete variable domain is EAGVAQSPRYKIIEKRQSVAFWCNPISGHATLYWYQQILGQGPKLLIQFQNNGVVDDSQLPKDRFSAERLKGVDSTLKIQPAKLEDSAVYLCASSLVPARRTDTQYFGPGTRLTVL.

There are many counts of this clonotype. The rearrangement links TRBV20-1 to TRBJ2-5, with 9 bases aligning to TRBD2. The CDR3 has 12 amino acids. J lost 4 bases, V lost 6 bases, and 3 bases had no gene match. Germline V gene lookup returns CDR1 DFQATT and CDR2 SNEGSKA (reference sequence). CDR3 sequence: CSAETSGETQYF. The CDR3 nucleotides are TGCAGTGCCGAGACTAGCGGAGAGACCCAGTACTTC.

This clonotype showed up many times. The chain carries TRBV6-1 and TRBJ1-4, with D maybe TRBD1 (5 bases). The CDR3 contains 14 residues. The germline gives CDR1 MNHNS, CDR2 SASEGT. Trimming left V 5 bases short and J 8 bases short, with 15 bases between. The CDR3, as DNA: TGTGCCAGCAGTAGCGGGCGGGGGAAAGAAAAACTGTTTTTT. Encoded protein: CASSSGRGKEKLFF.

The V gene is TRBV11-3, the J gene TRBJ2-3; the D gene is possibly TRBD2 (6 bases). Germline assignment: CDR1 SGHNT and CDR2 YENEEA. V dropped 1 base and J dropped 4 bases, with 9 bases sitting between them. The CDR3 runs to 14 residues. CDR3 DNA: TGTGCCAGCAGCTTAGTGGGAGGTGCAGATACGCAGTATTTT. Translated, it gives CASSLVGGADTQYF.

The chain carries TRBV12-3 or TRBV12-4 and TRBJ1-1; D unclear. The V end was cut by 7 bases, the J end by 4 bases, with 19 bases between. This CDR3 is built from 15 residues. The CDR3 bases are TGTGCCAGCACCGTGGGAGGATCTCCGCGCACTGAAGCTTTCTTT. It encodes CASTVGGSPRTEAFF.

As concerns this clonotype: A much larger clone differs by one base, so this may be a read error. The V and J genes are TRBV11-2 and TRBJ2-1; the D is unclear. Germline CDR1 is SGHAT and CDR2 is FQNNGV. The CDR3 has 13 residues. V gave up 6 bases and J gave up 4 bases, with 10 bases separating them. The CDR3 loop reads CASRLNSYNEQFF. The CDR3 DNA reads as TGTGCCAGCAGATTAAACAGTTACAATGAGCAGTTCTTC.

This chain uses TRBV20-1 with TRBJ1-6; the match to TRBD1 covers 7 bases. Germline trimming cut 0 bases from V and 8 bases from J; bases unmatched to any gene: 10. The CDR3 totals 16 residues. The V gene's germline CDR1 is DFQATT and CDR2 SNEGSKA (reference sequence). CDR3 sequence: CSARDQKSGQDSPLHF. The CDR3 DNA reads TGCAGTGCTAGAGATCAAAAGTCCGGACAGGATTCACCCCTCCACTTT.

Many counts were recorded for this clonotype. V is TRBV12-3 or TRBV12-4 and J is TRBJ1-5; D is unresolved. CDR3 length: 14 amino acids. V lost 3 bases, J lost 4 bases, and 10 bases lay in between. CDR3 bases: TGTGCCAGCAGTTTCTCACAGATTAATCAGCCCCAGCATTTT. This sequence encodes CASSFSQINQPQHF.

CDR3 sequence reads: CSAGEGSSYEQYF. CDR3 nucleotide sequence: TGCAGCGCCGGAGAGGGGAGCTCCTACGAGCAGTACTTC. The rearrangement joins TRBV29-1 to TRBJ2-7; D may be TRBD1 or TRBD2 (5 bases each). The CDR3 has 13 residues. The V and J ends lost 7 bases and 0 bases respectively, with 13 bases between them. The germline gives CDR1 SQVTM, CDR2 ANQGSEA.

In this sample, this clonotype turned up a few times. The V call is TRBV24-1, the J call TRBJ2-1; unclear D gene. This CDR3 has 13 amino acids. The V and J ends lost 3 bases and 8 bases respectively, with 10 bases between them. CDR1 is KGHDR, CDR2 SFDVKD, per germline. CDR3 DNA sequence: TGTGCCACCAGTGATCCCCTGTTGCATGAGCAGTTCTTC. The encoded protein is CATSDPLLHEQFF.

This clonotype was detected ten times or more. This sequence joins TRBV14 and TRBJ2-1; the D gene is possibly TRBD2 (6 bases). Germline V lookup: CDR1 SGHDN, CDR2 FVKESK. The CDR3 has 16 amino acids. V shed 7 bases and J shed 3 bases, with 19 bases lying between them. CDR3 amino acids: CASNPEGYRGYNEQFF. For the CDR3, the DNA is TGTGCCAGCAACCCGGAGGGGTATAGAGGCTACAATGAGCAGTTCTTC. The variable domain in full, completed from reference TRBV14 and TRBJ2-1, reads EAGVTQFPSHSVIEKGQTVTLRCDPISGHDNLYWYRRVMGKEIKFLLHFVKESKQDESGMPNNRFLAERTGGTYSTLKVQPAELEDSGVYFCASNPEGYRGYNEQFFGPGTRLTVL.

This clonotype was observed at least ten times. At one end, the junction sequence differs from germline, possibly due to a read error. The chain links TRBV29-1 to TRBJ1-1; TRBD1 matches 8 bases. Germline values: CDR1 SQVTM, CDR2 ANQGSEA. The CDR3 has 14 residues. CDR3 coding DNA: TGCAGCGTCCATAAGGGACAGGCGAACACTGAAGCCTTCTTT. The encoded protein is CSVHKGQANTEAFF.

This clonotype was observed a handful of times. The chain carries TRBV5-4 and TRBJ1-3; 7 bases are shared with TRBD1. V was clipped by 3 bases and J by 0 bases; unmatched bases: 3. The CDR3 consists of 15 residues. The V gene's germline CDR1 is SGHNT and CDR2 YYREEE (reference sequence). As DNA, the CDR3 is TGTGCCAGCAGCTCGGGGACAGTCTCTGGAAACACCATATATTTT. The encoded protein is CASSSGTVSGNTIYF.

Many counts were recorded for this clonotype. J is TRBJ1-1 and V is TRBV18; D is perhaps TRBD1 (6 bases). The CDR3 length is 16 residues. Germline lookup yields CDR1 KGHSH and CDR2 LQKENI. Trimming took 6 bases from V and 4 from J, leaving 21 bases between them. The CDR3 DNA follows: TGTGCCAGCTCTTACCCCCCGGGGGCTGTGTTCACTGAAGCTTTCTTT. As protein: CASSYPPGAVFTEAFF.